This passage covers 20 T cell receptor beta chains from one sample sequenced in a study of T-cell memory formation after mild COVID-19. One entry per CDR3 protein, called by TCRdb with MiXCR from the 5' RACE reads. This table has approximately 150,000 distinct CDR3 sequences, 10% to 15% appearing once. Sequencing used PBMCs or a T cell subset sorted from them (not recorded which). The receptors were gathered from a man aged 18 to 35 who had mild COVID-19 (a few samples of this study predate the infection). Cell type and time point are not known.

The gene calls are TRBV7-3 and TRBJ2-2; the D gene is possibly TRBD2 (5 bases). CDR1 and CDR2 (germline): SGHTA, FQGTGA. The CDR3 loop spans 13 amino acids. V was pared by 5 bases and J by 8 bases, with 12 bases between. This CDR3 is CASSPHGVGELFF. CDR3 sequence (DNA): TGTGCCAGCAGCCCGCACGGGGTTGGGGAGCTGTTTTTT.

There are many counts of this clonotype. The DNA for the CDR3 is TGTGCCAGCAGATTGACAGATACGCAGTATTTT. As protein: CASRLTDTQYF. This chain joins TRBV27 and TRBJ2-3; D not resolved. Germline CDR1 reads MNHEY; CDR2 reads SMNVEV (reference sequence). Trimming left V 6 bases short and J 3 bases short, with 4 bases between. CDR3 length: 11 amino acids.

This chain joins TRBV7-8 and TRBJ2-1, with 7 bases lining up with TRBD1. V dropped 5 bases and J dropped 14; count of bases not matched to a gene: 9. This CDR3 has 12 residues. Germline V gene data show CDR1 as SGHVS and CDR2 as FQNEAQ. CDR3 sequence: CASSLSDRVKFF. DNA for the CDR3: TGTGCCAGCAGCCTATCTGACAGGGTTAAGTTCTTC.

This clonotype was observed a few times. V and J are TRBV24-1 and TRBJ2-1; D could derive from TRBD1 or TRBD2 (5 bases each). Trimming stripped 9 bases from V and 0 bases from J, with 8 bases between. Germline V gives CDR1 KGHDR, CDR2 SFDVKD. The CDR3 is 13 amino acids. The DNA for the CDR3 is TGTGCCACCGGGGACGCCTCCTACAATGAGCAGTTCTTC. This codes for CATGDASYNEQFF.

This clonotype was counted many times. This sequence joins TRBV12-3 or TRBV12-4 and TRBJ2-3; D possibly uses TRBD1 or TRBD2 (5 bases each). The CDR3 is 15 residues long. V was pared by 3 bases and J by 4 bases, with 14 bases between. The CDR3 is CASSLGLVSADTQYF. The CDR3 DNA follows: TGTGCCAGCAGTTTGGGGCTAGTTAGCGCAGATACGCAGTATTTT.

By proportion, this clonotype is medium-sized (0.01 to 0.1%). The chain links TRBV10-3 to TRBJ2-6; D might be TRBD1 (5 bases). The ends were cut back, 2 bases at V and 12 bases at J, with 14 bases in the middle. This CDR3 comprises 14 residues. CDR1 is ENHRY, CDR2 SYGVKD, per germline. As DNA, the CDR3 is TGTGCCATCAGTGAGCCTAGGGCAGGGTTCGTCCTGACTTTC. This gives the protein CAISEPRAGFVLTF.

In its sample, this clonotype was seen a few times. This chain's CDR3 is CSAHRVGPQHF. CDR3 in DNA: TGCAGTGCGCACAGGGTCGGGCCCCAGCATTTT. The chain has TRBV20-1 and TRBJ1-5, with D possibly matching TRBD1 (6 bases). The CDR3 runs 11 residues. Trimming took 6 bases from V and 9 from J, leaving 12 bases between them. The V gene's germline CDR1 is DFQATT and CDR2 SNEGSKA (reference sequence).

The chain carries TRBV7-2 and TRBJ1-6; D perhaps matches TRBD1 (5 bases). CDR1 and CDR2 from the germline V gene are SGHTA and FQGNSA. The CDR3 has 15 residues. Trimming cost V 5 bases and J 7 bases, with 15 bases left between them. Written as DNA, the CDR3 is TGTGCCAGCAGCACCCGACAGAGAATAAATTCACCCCTCCACTTT. Translated, it gives CASSTRQRINSPLHF.

The rearrangement joins TRBV2 to TRBJ2-5, with a tentative D call TRBD1 (6 bases). Germline V CDR1 and CDR2: SNHLY, FYNNEI. This CDR3 has 12 residues. V lost 6 bases, J lost 5 bases, and 10 bases lay in between. The CDR3 DNA is TGTGCCAGCAGAGTGGGACACGAGACCCAGTACTTC. This gives the protein CASRVGHETQYF.

The rearrangement links TRBV12-3 or TRBV12-4 to TRBJ2-1; D may correspond to TRBD1 or TRBD2 (5 bases each). The V and J ends lost 6 bases and 8 bases respectively, with 17 bases between them. The CDR3 is 14 amino acids. The CDR3 nucleotides are TGTGCCAGCAGAACCGGGACCAATAAGGATGAGCAGTTCTTC. Protein product: CASRTGTNKDEQFF.

This clonotype was recorded a few times. The chain has TRBV6-2 or TRBV6-3 and TRBJ1-1; D is uncertain. Between the trimmed V and J ends, which lost 6 bases and 1 base, there was a span of 15 bases. Germline CDR1 reads MNHEY; CDR2 reads SVGEGT. There are 15 residues in the CDR3. The CDR3 DNA follows: TGTGCCAGCAGATCGGGGTTTTCCGGGAACACTGAAGCTTTCTTT. Its translation: CASRSGFSGNTEAFF.

The V and J genes are TRBV27 and TRBJ1-1; perhaps TRBD1 as D (5 bases). The CDR3 runs 17 residues. Germline CDR1 MNHEY, CDR2 SMNVEV (reference sequence). The V gene lost 1 base and the J gene lost 1 base, with 16 bases spanning the gap. The CDR3, as DNA: TGTGCCAGCAGTTTATTCGGAGGCAGGGCGGAGAACACTGAAGCTTTCTTT. Translating gives CASSLFGGRAENTEAFF.

This clonotype was counted only a few times. This sequence joins TRBV9 and TRBJ1-1; tentatively, D is TRBD1 (5 bases). Deletions cut 0 bases from V and 10 bases from J, with 16 bases between. Germline V gene lookup returns CDR1 SGDLS and CDR2 YYNGEE. CDR3 length: 14 amino acids. The CDR3, as DNA: TGTGCCAGCAGCGTAGATGGGGACGGCCCTTCAGCTTTCTTT. As protein: CASSVDGDGPSAFF.

Many counts were recorded for this clonotype. This sequence joins TRBV4-2 and TRBJ2-1; 13 bases agree with TRBD2. The CDR3 covers 19 residues. Germline-derived CDR1 and CDR2 are LGHNA and YNFKEQ. The junction had 13 bases not matched to a gene; V was cut back by 0 bases and J by 8 bases. CDR3 DNA sequence: TGTGCCAGCAGCCAAGACCCGCACAGGACTAGCGGGGGTTGGGATGAGCAGTTCTTC. Its translation: CASSQDPHRTSGGWDEQFF.

The chain joins TRBV6-5 to TRBJ2-1; D not certain. Germline CDR1 reads MNHEY; CDR2 reads SVGAGI. CDR3 length: 12 residues. V dropped 5 bases and J dropped 9 bases, with 11 bases sitting between them. The CDR3 protein is CASSPWRGEQFF. The DNA for the CDR3 is TGTGCCAGCAGTCCCTGGCGAGGTGAGCAGTTCTTC.

This clonotype was seen a handful of times. This chain joins TRBV5-6 and TRBJ2-3; D might be TRBD1 (6 bases). V was trimmed by 4 bases and J by 0 bases, leaving 15 bases between them. This CDR3 has 16 amino acids. Germline V CDR1 and CDR2: SGHDT, YYEEEE. As DNA, the CDR3 is TGTGCCAGCAGCCCTAATAACAGGGCCAGCACAGATACGCAGTATTTT. It translates to CASSPNNRASTDTQYF. Together with reference TRBV5-6 and TRBJ2-3, the CDR3 gives the full variable domain: DAGVTQSPTHLIKTRGQQVTLRCSPKSGHDTVSWYQQALGQGPQFIFQYYEEEERQRGNFPDRFSGHQFPNYSSELNVNALLLGDSALYLCASSPNNRASTDTQYFGPGTRLTVL.

The V call is TRBV4-3, the J call TRBJ2-3; D gene uncertain. CDR3 length: 14 residues. Germline CDR1 reads LGHNA; CDR2 reads YSLEER. V shed 1 base and J shed 2 bases, with 7 bases lying between them. This chain's CDR3 is CASSQVAATDTQYF. The CDR3 nucleotides read TGCGCCAGCAGCCAAGTCGCCGCCACAGATACGCAGTATTTT.

The sample holds a few counts of this clonotype. The rearrangement links TRBV28 to TRBJ1-1; D unresolved. The V end was cut by 2 bases, the J end by 4 bases, with 8 bases between. Germline-derived CDR1 and CDR2 are MDHEN and SYDVKM. The CDR3 totals 13 residues. CDR3 nucleotide sequence: TGTGCCAGCAGTTTACGGGAGACCACTGAAGCTTTCTTT. Its protein product is CASSLRETTEAFF.

The chain links TRBV11-2 to TRBJ1-6, with 9 nucleotides matching TRBD1. Germline values: CDR1 SGHAT, CDR2 FQNNGV. V was clipped by 4 bases and J by 9 bases; unmatched bases: 7. The CDR3 loop spans 15 amino acids. CDR3 nucleotides: TGTGCCAGCAGCTCAGCCGGGACAGGGACTTCACCCCTCCACTTT. It is translated as CASSSAGTGTSPLHF.

This clonotype was observed a handful of times. The chain links TRBV28 to TRBJ1-1; a weak D match, TRBD1 (6 bases). With 5 bases removed from V and 7 bases from J, the gap between germline ends came to 8 bases. The length of the CDR3 is 11 residues. The germline CDR1 and CDR2 sequences are MDHEN and SYDVKM. The CDR3 sequence is CASSVDSEAFF. CDR3 coding DNA: TGTGCCAGCAGTGTGGACAGTGAAGCTTTCTTT.